This entry concerns a single T cell receptor (beta chain). Its antigen is unidentified. These data come from a study of cytomegalovirus exposure and HLA in healthy donors. Study results and caveats: Prediction of most subjects' HLA-A and HLA-B alleles by TCR beta sequences was reportedly accurate. Follow-up analysis seemed to connect common viral pathogens with several of the most significant clusters identified.

The germline V and J ends were trimmed by 5 bases and 12 bases, with 8 bases remaining between them. The CDR3 is 10 residues long. From germline, CDR1 is MRHNA and CDR2 SNTAGT. Primers for the PCR totalled 60 Vbeta and 13 Jbeta. Sequencing was performed with immunoSEQ multiplex PCR; in TCRdb, only in-frame clones are kept and a portion is missing. The table lists approximately 100,000 clones, about 80% of them singletons. The sample taken for sequencing was PBMCs. This chain links TRBV6-4 with TRBJ2-1; D remains unclear. The source of this sequence is a woman aged 18-29 years in good health and CMV-seropositive. The CDR3 sequence is CASSIAGQFF. DNA for the CDR3: TGTGCCAGCAGTATCGCAGGGCAGTTCTTC.